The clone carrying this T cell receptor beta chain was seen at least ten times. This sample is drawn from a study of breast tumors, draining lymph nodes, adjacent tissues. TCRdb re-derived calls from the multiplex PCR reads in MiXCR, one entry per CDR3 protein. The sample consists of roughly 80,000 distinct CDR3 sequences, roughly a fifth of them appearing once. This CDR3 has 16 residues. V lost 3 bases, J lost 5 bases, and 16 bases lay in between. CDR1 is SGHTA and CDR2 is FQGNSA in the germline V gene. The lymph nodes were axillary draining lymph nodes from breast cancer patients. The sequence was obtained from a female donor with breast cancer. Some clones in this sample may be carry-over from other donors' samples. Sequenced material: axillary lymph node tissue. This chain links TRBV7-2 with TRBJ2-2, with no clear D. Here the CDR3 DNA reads TGTGCCAGCAGCTTTTTTTCCCGGGTTTTAACCGGGGAGCTGTTTTTT. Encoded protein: CASSFFSRVLTGELFF. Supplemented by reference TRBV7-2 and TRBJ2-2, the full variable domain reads GAGVSQSPSNKVTEKGKDVELRCDPISGHTALYWYRQSLGQGLEFLIYFQGNSAPDKSGLPSDRFSAERTGGSVSTLTIQRTQQEDSAVYLCASSFFSRVLTGELFFGEGSRLTVL.